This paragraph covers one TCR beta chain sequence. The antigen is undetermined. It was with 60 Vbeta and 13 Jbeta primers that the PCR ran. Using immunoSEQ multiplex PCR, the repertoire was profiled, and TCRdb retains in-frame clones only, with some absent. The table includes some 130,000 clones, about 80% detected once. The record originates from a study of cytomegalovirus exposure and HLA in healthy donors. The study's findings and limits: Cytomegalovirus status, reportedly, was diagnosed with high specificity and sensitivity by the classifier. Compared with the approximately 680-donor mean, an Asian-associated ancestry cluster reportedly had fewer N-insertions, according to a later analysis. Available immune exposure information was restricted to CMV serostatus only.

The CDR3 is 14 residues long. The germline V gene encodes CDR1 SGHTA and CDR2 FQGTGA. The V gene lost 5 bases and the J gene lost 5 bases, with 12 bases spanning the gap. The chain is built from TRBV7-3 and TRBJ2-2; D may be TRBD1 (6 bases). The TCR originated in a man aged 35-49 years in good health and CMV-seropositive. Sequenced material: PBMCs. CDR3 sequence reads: CASSRATGTGELFF. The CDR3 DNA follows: TGTGCCAGCAGCCGGGCCACAGGGACCGGGGAGCTGTTTTTT.